The rows below give T cell receptor beta chains drawn from one sample of a study of OX40 agonist ivuxolimab in advanced cancers. Libraries were prepared by immunoSEQ multiplex PCR; TCRdb keeps only in-frame clonotypes and omits some of them. The sample shows roughly 72,000 clones, approximately 94% of them seen only once. Sequenced material: CD4+ or CD8+ T cells sorted from blood, taken in a trial of the OX40 agonist ivuxolimab. Receptor source: an adult with an advanced solid tumor such as melanoma, head and neck, liver or kidney cancer. Both conserved end residues are trimmed from each CDR3. Each record gives: V gene, CDR3 protein.

TRBV10-2 | ASSVRQGGNNEQF
TRBV6-5 | ASSYSPPGGNQPQH
TRBV7-9 | ASSGSNTEAF
TRBV9 | ASSVSILAESTDTQY
TRBV18 | ASSPSSGGRYNEQF
TRBV7-9 | ASSLEWTAKNIQY
TRBV9 | ASNSLAGVFNTGELF
TRBV4-1 | ASSQVSAGPSYEQY
TRBV4-3 | ASSPGEGNTEAF
TRBV13 | ASSFPGEDTQY
TRBV13 | ASSLNGGSVETQY
TRBV18 | ASSLTGGLGTEAF
TRBV27 | ASSLAAGATDTQY
TRBV7-9 | ASSLVSLMNSPLH
TRBV29-1 | SVAGGSGNTIY
TRBV6-5 | ASSAGAGGPYEQY
TRBV6-6 | ASSPSGLSFAETQY
TRBV4-3 | ASSQGIGAEQY
TRBV4-1 | ASSQVAGGPPPTGELF
TRBV5-1 | ASSPGLAGDEQY
TRBV27 | ASSFSGAYNEQF
TRBV4-3 | ASSQDGQHTGELF
TRBV5-6 | ASSSTEESEAF
TRBV4-1 | ASSHALREQF
TRBV7-9 | ASSFGTAQETQY
TRBV4-3 | ASSPGQGHYEQY
TRBV10-1 | ASSELDGPGEQY
TRBV7-9 | ASSLEGLARYEQY
TRBV19 | ATLDTSNTEAF
TRBV4-3 | ASSLTAGSYEQY
TRBV14 | ASSQDLGWKEKLF